Included here is one T cell receptor beta chain sequence, with context. The sample is drawn from a study of OX40 agonist ivuxolimab in advanced cancers. Sequencing used immunoSEQ multiplex PCR; TCRdb keeps in-frame clones, though not all of them. In the table there are 55,000 to 75,000 clones, around 86% of which are singletons. Trimming took off 2 bases at V and 1 base at J, with 5 bases between the two ends. CDR3 length: 13 residues. The V gene's germline CDR1 is SGHNT and CDR2 YENEEA. This receptor was identified in an adult with an advanced solid tumor such as melanoma, head and neck, liver or kidney cancer. The sample in question was CD4+ or CD8+ T cells sorted from blood, obtained in a trial of the OX40 agonist ivuxolimab. The chain joins TRBV11-3 to TRBJ1-1; D call uncertain. DNA of the CDR3: TGTGCCAGCAGCTTATTCGGGAACACTGAAGCTTTCTTT. Protein sequence: CASSLFGNTEAFF.